The T cell receptor beta chain described here comes from a study of blood T cells in healthy people across ages. Primers used in a second PCR of about 6 to 11 cycles were a sample-barcoded 5' primer and a J-beta primer mix. Each sample yielded at least 3 million CDR3-containing paired-end reads. TCRdb reanalysed the 5' RACE reads using MiXCR and keeps one entry per CDR3 protein. Of 550,000 to 800,000 distinct CDR3 sequences detected, less than 40% appear once; the ten largest clones hold approximately 15%. This clonotype was counted ten times or more. Drawing of peripheral blood yielded roughly 10 milliliters from each donor. Each sample had at least 6 million PBMCs isolated. Germline loops: CDR1 SGDLS, CDR2 YYNGEE. The CDR3 totals 14 residues. The V end lost 1 base, the J end lost 1 base, and 7 bases lay between the germline ends.

The sequenced sample consisted of blood. This sequence was found in a woman aged 80 or older in good health. The chain uses TRBV9 and TRBJ2-3; D is undetermined. The CDR3 DNA is TGTGCCAGCAGCGTAAGTCTGGGCACAGATACGCAGTATTTT. Amino acid sequence: CASSVSLGTDTQYF.